These T cell receptor beta chains were read from a single sample in a study of blood T cell repertoires in COVID-19. Produced via immunoSEQ multiplex PCR; TCRdb's table is partial and in-frame only. The table shows roughly 79,000 clones, with approximately 90% occurring only once. Material: peripheral blood. These receptor sequences come from a woman between 45 and 65 years old with acute or convalescent COVID-19. The CDR3 runs from the conserved cysteine through the conserved F or W. Each record gives: clone size, V gene, D gene, J gene, CDR3 DNA, CDR3 protein. A D gene is named only where the DNA matches it firmly. Clone size is not always given. Where it is, it says once, few, many or a class for expanded clones.

abundance: NA
v_gene: TRBV3-1/TRBV3-2
d_gene: TRBD2
j_gene: TRBJ2-1
CDR3nt: TGTGCCAGCAGCCCTACGGGAGGGCCCAATGAGCAGTTCTTC
CDR3aa: CASSPTGGPNEQFF

abundance: few
v_gene: TRBV19
d_gene: NA
j_gene: TRBJ1-1
CDR3nt: TGTGCCAGTAGACCTGGAGGGAACACTGAAGCTTTCTTT
CDR3aa: CASRPGGNTEAFF

abundance: NA
v_gene: TRBV5-6
d_gene: TRBD1
j_gene: TRBJ1-6
CDR3nt: TGTGCCAGCAGCTTTACAGGGGGCAACTCACCCCTCCACTTT
CDR3aa: CASSFTGGNSPLHF

abundance: NA
v_gene: TRBV30
d_gene: TRBD1
j_gene: TRBJ1-1
CDR3nt: TGTGCCTGGAGCAACCAGGGGGGAGCTTTCTTT
CDR3aa: CAWSNQGGAFF

abundance: NA
v_gene: TRBV4-2
d_gene: NA
j_gene: TRBJ1-1
CDR3nt: TGTGCCAGCAGCCTTTGGGAGGGGGGGTCCCCGCGGACTGAAGCTTTCTTT
CDR3aa: CASSLWEGGSPRTEAFF

abundance: NA
v_gene: TRBV6-5
d_gene: TRBD2
j_gene: TRBJ2-3
CDR3nt: TGTGCCAGCAGGGCGACTAGCGGGAGAACAGATACGCAGTATTTT
CDR3aa: CASRATSGRTDTQYF

abundance: NA
v_gene: TRBV6-5
d_gene: NA
j_gene: TRBJ1-2
CDR3nt: TGTGCCAGCAGTAGGGCCGGGGGAAACTATGGCTACACCTTC
CDR3aa: CASSRAGGNYGYTF

abundance: NA
v_gene: TRBV24-1
d_gene: NA
j_gene: TRBJ2-3
CDR3nt: TGTGCCACCAGTTCGTCCTATCAAGCTAGCACAGATACGCAGTATTTT
CDR3aa: CATSSSYQASTDTQYF

abundance: NA
v_gene: TRBV19
d_gene: NA
j_gene: TRBJ1-2
CDR3nt: TGTGCCAGTAGACCCCGAGGTCCCTATGGCTACACCTTC
CDR3aa: CASRPRGPYGYTF

abundance: NA
v_gene: TRBV7-2
d_gene: NA
j_gene: TRBJ2-7
CDR3nt: TGTGCCAGCAGCTTAGTCCCAGGCCACGAGCAGTACTTC
CDR3aa: CASSLVPGHEQYF

abundance: few
v_gene: TRBV15
d_gene: TRBD2
j_gene: TRBJ2-1
CDR3nt: TGTGCCACCGAGGGGACTAGCGGGAGCACTGAGCAGTTCTTC
CDR3aa: CATEGTSGSTEQFF

abundance: NA
v_gene: TRBV28
d_gene: TRBD1
j_gene: TRBJ2-1
CDR3nt: TGTGCCAGCACGGGACAGGTCGGGTATGAGCAGTTCTTC
CDR3aa: CASTGQVGYEQFF

abundance: NA
v_gene: TRBV24-1
d_gene: TRBD1
j_gene: TRBJ1-4
CDR3nt: TGTGCCACCAGTGATCCCGGGACAGGGGCAACTAATGAAAAACTGTTTTTT
CDR3aa: CATSDPGTGATNEKLFF

abundance: NA
v_gene: TRBV29-1
d_gene: NA
j_gene: TRBJ2-1
CDR3nt: TGCAGCGTTGTACTTCAGCACAGCTCCTACAATGAGCAGTTCTTC
CDR3aa: CSVVLQHSSYNEQFF

abundance: NA
v_gene: TRBV19
d_gene: NA
j_gene: TRBJ2-1
CDR3nt: TGTGCCAGTAGTATGTTTTCGGGATATGAGCAGTTCTTC
CDR3aa: CASSMFSGYEQFF

abundance: NA
v_gene: TRBV6-6
d_gene: NA
j_gene: TRBJ1-2
CDR3nt: TGTGCCAGCAGTCGATCATACGACAGGATCGCTAACTATGGCTACACCTTC
CDR3aa: CASSRSYDRIANYGYTF

abundance: NA
v_gene: TRBV29-1
d_gene: NA
j_gene: TRBJ1-4
CDR3nt: TGCAGCGTTGAACTAAGGGAGTCAGTCGGAAAACTGTTTTTT
CDR3aa: CSVELRESVGKLFF

abundance: NA
v_gene: TRBV24-1
d_gene: NA
j_gene: TRBJ2-2
CDR3nt: TGTGCCACCCATAGCGGAGCGAACACCGGGGAGCTGTTTTTT
CDR3aa: CATHSGANTGELFF

abundance: NA
v_gene: TRBV11-2
d_gene: NA
j_gene: TRBJ1-6
CDR3nt: TGTGCCAGCAGCCTAACCGACAGATCAAATTCACCCCTCCACTTT
CDR3aa: CASSLTDRSNSPLHF

abundance: NA
v_gene: TRBV5-1
d_gene: NA
j_gene: TRBJ2-3
CDR3nt: TGCGCCAGCAGCTTGGGCGGAACCACAGATACGCAGTATTTT
CDR3aa: CASSLGGTTDTQYF

abundance: NA
v_gene: TRBV5-1
d_gene: TRBD1
j_gene: TRBJ1-6
CDR3nt: TGCGCCAGCAGCTCTAACGGACAGGGCACCTATAATTCACCCCTCCACTTT
CDR3aa: CASSSNGQGTYNSPLHF

abundance: NA
v_gene: TRBV9
d_gene: TRBD1
j_gene: TRBJ2-3
CDR3nt: TGTGCCAGCAGCCCCCCTGGCCCCATTACAGGGGGAGGATCGGATACGCAGTATTTT
CDR3aa: CASSPPGPITGGGSDTQYF

abundance: NA
v_gene: TRBV4-2
d_gene: TRBD1
j_gene: TRBJ2-3
CDR3nt: TGTGCCAGCAGCCAGGACGGACAGGGGGCCAGGGATACGCAGTATTTT
CDR3aa: CASSQDGQGARDTQYF

abundance: NA
v_gene: TRBV5-4
d_gene: NA
j_gene: TRBJ2-4
CDR3nt: TGTGCTGTGGAGGGTCATAAAAACATTCAGTACTTC
CDR3aa: CAVEGHKNIQYF

abundance: NA
v_gene: TRBV5-1
d_gene: NA
j_gene: TRBJ1-4
CDR3nt: TGCGCCAGCAGCTTGGGTGGCAGGGGCCAGGAAAAACTGTTTTTT
CDR3aa: CASSLGGRGQEKLFF

abundance: NA
v_gene: TRBV3-1/TRBV3-2
d_gene: NA
j_gene: TRBJ1-5
CDR3nt: TGTGCCAGCAGCCAAGGCGGCAATCAGCCCCAGCATTTT
CDR3aa: CASSQGGNQPQHF

abundance: few
v_gene: TRBV19
d_gene: NA
j_gene: TRBJ1-1
CDR3nt: TGTGCCAGTAGACAGGGAAGATCAACTGAAGCTTTCTTT
CDR3aa: CASRQGRSTEAFF

abundance: NA
v_gene: TRBV18
d_gene: NA
j_gene: TRBJ1-2
CDR3nt: TGTGCCAGCTCCCGGGACACAACTAACTATGGCTACACCTTC
CDR3aa: CASSRDTTNYGYTF

abundance: NA
v_gene: TRBV12-3/TRBV12-4
d_gene: NA
j_gene: TRBJ1-1
CDR3nt: TGTGCCAGCAGACTGAACGGGGGCACTGAAGCTTTCTTT
CDR3aa: CASRLNGGTEAFF

abundance: once
v_gene: TRBV20-1
d_gene: NA
j_gene: TRBJ2-5
CDR3nt: TGCAGTGCTAGCCTCCTCGAGACCCAGTACTTC
CDR3aa: CSASLLETQYF

abundance: NA
v_gene: TRBV3-1/TRBV3-2
d_gene: TRBD1
j_gene: TRBJ2-1
CDR3nt: TGTGCCAGCAGCCCATCTAGAGACAGGGGCTATGTCGATGAGCAGTTCTTC
CDR3aa: CASSPSRDRGYVDEQFF